A single sample gave rise to the 3 T cell receptor beta chains below, sequenced in a study of response to subunit inactivated influenza vaccine. MiXCR was run by TCRdb on the RT-PCR reads, yielding one entry per CDR3 protein. The sample includes around 530,000 distinct CDR3 sequences, 16% of them seen just once. The starting material was CD4+ T cells sorted from PBMCs, obtained around 25 months after vaccination. These receptors all stem from a man aged 45-69 years who received an inactivated influenza vaccine.

The chain is built from TRBV5-6 and TRBJ1-2; tentatively, D is TRBD1 (6 bases). The CDR3 covers 15 residues. V lost 0 bases to trimming and J lost 3 bases, with 12 bases between them. The germline V gene encodes CDR1 SGHDT and CDR2 YYEEEE. The CDR3 DNA is TGTGCCAGCAGCTTGGAGGTGCGACAGGACTATGGCTACACCTTC. Protein product: CASSLEVRQDYGYTF.

This clonotype was observed a handful of times. The J gene is TRBJ2-1, the V gene TRBV5-6, with 8 bases aligning to TRBD2. V shed 4 bases and J 10 bases; nucleotides not matched to a gene: 22. The germline V gene encodes CDR1 SGHDT and CDR2 YYEEEE. CDR3 length: 18 residues. Written as DNA, the CDR3 is TGTGCCAGCAGCCCATTGGGGACCGGCGGGGGGACAAACGAAGAGCAGTTCTTC. It translates to CASSPLGTGGGTNEEQFF.

This clonotype has more than one count but fewer than ten. This rearrangement joins TRBV6-1 to TRBJ1-4; TRBD1 matches 9 bases. CDR1 is MNHNS, CDR2 SASEGT, per germline. This CDR3 is 17 amino acids long. The junction had 9 bases not matched to a gene; V was cut back by 5 bases and J by 2 bases. CDR3 amino acids: CASSRTGGYATNEKLFF. The CDR3 DNA is TGTGCCAGCAGTCGCACAGGGGGCTACGCGACTAATGAAAAACTGTTTTTT.